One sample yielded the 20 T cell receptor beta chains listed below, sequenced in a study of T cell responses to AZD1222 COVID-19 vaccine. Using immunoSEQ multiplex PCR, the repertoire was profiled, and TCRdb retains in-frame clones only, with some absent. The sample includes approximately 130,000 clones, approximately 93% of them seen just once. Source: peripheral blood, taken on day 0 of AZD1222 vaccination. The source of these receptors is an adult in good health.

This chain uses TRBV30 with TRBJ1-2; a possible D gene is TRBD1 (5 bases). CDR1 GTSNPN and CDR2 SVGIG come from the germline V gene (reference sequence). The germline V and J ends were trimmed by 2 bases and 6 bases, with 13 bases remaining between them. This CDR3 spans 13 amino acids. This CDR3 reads CAWSWGRADGYTF. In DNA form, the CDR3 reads TGTGCCTGGAGTTGGGGGAGAGCGGATGGCTACACCTTC. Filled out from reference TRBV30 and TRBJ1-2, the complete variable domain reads SQTIHQWPATLVQPVGSPLSLECTVEGTSNPNLYWYRQAAGRGLQLLFYSVGIGQISSEVPQNLSASRPQDRQFILSSKKLLLSDSGFYLCAWSWGRADGYTFGSGTRLTVV.

This CDR3 is CASSSLDMHEAFF. In DNA, the CDR3 is TGTGCCAGCAGCTCACTGGACATGCATGAAGCTTTCTTT. The chain recombines TRBV11-2 with TRBJ1-1; weak D call: TRBD1 (5 bases). Germline V gives CDR1 SGHAT, CDR2 FQNNGV. The length of the CDR3 is 13 residues. The ends were cut back, 4 bases at V and 7 bases at J, with 13 bases in the middle.

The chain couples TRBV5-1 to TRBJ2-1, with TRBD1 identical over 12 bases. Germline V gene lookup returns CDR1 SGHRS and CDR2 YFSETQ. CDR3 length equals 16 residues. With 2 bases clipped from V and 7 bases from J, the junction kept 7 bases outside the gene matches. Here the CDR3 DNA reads TGCGCCAGCAGCTTTACCGGGACAGGGGGCCTGAATGAGCAGTTCTTC. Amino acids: CASSFTGTGGLNEQFF.

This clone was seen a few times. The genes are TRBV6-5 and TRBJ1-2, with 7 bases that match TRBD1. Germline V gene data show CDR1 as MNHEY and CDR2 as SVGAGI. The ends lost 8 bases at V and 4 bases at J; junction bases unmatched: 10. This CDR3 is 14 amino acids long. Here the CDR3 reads CASRGTASGYGYTF. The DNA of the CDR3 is TGTGCCAGCCGAGGGACAGCAAGTGGCTATGGCTACACCTTC.

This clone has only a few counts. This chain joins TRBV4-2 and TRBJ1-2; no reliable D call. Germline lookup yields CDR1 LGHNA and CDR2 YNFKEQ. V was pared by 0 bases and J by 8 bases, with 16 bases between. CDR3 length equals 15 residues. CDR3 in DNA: TGTGCCAGCAGCCAAGAAATCTATCAAGAGGTGGGCTACACCTTC. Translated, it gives CASSQEIYQEVGYTF.

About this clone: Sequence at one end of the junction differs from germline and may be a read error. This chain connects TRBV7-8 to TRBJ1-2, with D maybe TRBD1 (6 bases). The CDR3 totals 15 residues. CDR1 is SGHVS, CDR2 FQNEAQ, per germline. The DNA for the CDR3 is TGTGCCAGCAGCCTAGCCCAACAGGGAAACTATGGCTACACCTTC. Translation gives CASSLAQQGNYGYTF.

CDR3 region: CATSRGDREEKLFF. The CDR3, as DNA: TGTGCCACCAGCAGGGGGGACCGGGAGGAAAAACTGTTTTTT. The genes are TRBV15 and TRBJ1-4; possible D gene TRBD1, 5 bases. The CDR3 is 14 amino acids. From germline, CDR1 is LNHNV and CDR2 YYDKDF (reference sequence). The V and J ends lost 3 bases and 8 bases respectively, with 13 bases between them.

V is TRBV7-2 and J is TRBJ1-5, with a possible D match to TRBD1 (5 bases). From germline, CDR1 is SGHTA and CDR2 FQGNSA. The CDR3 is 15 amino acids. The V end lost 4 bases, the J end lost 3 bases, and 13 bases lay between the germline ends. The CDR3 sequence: CASSWKPGSNQPQHF. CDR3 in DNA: TGTGCCAGCAGCTGGAAGCCAGGGTCCAATCAGCCCCAGCATTTT.

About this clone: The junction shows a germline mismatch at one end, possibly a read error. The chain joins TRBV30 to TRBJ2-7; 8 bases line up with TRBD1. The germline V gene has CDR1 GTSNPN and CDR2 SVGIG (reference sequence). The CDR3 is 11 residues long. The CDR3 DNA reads TGCGCGGGACAGGATGGCGGCGAGCAGTACTTC. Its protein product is CAGQDGGEQYF.

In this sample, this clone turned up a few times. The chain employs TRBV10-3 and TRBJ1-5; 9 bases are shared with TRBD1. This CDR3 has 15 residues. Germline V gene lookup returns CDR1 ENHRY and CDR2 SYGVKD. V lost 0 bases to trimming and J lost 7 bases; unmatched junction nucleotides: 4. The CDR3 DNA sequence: TGTGCCATCAGTGAGTCGGGACAGGGATCCCAGCCCCAGCATTTT. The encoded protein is CAISESGQGSQPQHF.

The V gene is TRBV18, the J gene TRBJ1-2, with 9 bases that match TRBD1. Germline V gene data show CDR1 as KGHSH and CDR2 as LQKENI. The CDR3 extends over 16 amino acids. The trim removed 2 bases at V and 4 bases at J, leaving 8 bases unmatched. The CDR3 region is CASSPTVTGQGYGYTF. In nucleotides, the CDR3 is TGTGCCAGCTCACCAACCGTGACGGGACAGGGCTATGGCTACACCTTC.

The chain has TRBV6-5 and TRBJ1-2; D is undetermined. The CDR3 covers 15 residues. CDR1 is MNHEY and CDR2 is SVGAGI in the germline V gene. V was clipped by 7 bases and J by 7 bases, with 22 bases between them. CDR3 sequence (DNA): TGTGCCAGCAATTCGTCCATAGCTAGAGGAGGTGGCTACACCTTC. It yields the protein CASNSSIARGGGYTF.

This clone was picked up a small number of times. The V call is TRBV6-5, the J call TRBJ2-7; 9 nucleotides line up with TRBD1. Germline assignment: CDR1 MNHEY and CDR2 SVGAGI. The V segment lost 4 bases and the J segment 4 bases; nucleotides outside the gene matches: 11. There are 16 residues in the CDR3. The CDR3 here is CASSSQPGQGGYEQYF. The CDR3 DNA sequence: TGTGCCAGCAGTTCCCAGCCGGGACAGGGTGGGTACGAGCAGTACTTC.

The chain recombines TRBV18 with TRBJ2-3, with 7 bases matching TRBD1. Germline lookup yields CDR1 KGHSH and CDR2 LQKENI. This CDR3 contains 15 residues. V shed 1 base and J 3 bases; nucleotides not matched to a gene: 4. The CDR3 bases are TGTGCCAGCTCACCACGAGGGGGCGGAACAGATACGCAGTATTTT. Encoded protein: CASSPRGGGTDTQYF.

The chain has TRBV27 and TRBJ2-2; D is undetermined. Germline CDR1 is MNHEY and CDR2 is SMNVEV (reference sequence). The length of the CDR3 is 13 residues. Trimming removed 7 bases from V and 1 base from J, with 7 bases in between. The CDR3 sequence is CASIRLNTGELFF. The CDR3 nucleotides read TGTGCCAGCATTCGGCTGAACACCGGGGAGCTGTTTTTT.

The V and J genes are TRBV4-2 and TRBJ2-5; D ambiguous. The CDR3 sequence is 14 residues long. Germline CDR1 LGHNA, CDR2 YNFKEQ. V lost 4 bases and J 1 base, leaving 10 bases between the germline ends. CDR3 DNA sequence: TGTGCCAGCAGCCCCTTCCTCAGCCAAGAGACCCAGTACTTC. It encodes CASSPFLSQETQYF.

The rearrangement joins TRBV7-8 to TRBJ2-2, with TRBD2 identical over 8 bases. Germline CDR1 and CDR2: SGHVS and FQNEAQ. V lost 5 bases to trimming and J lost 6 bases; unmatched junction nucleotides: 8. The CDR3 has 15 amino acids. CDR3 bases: TGTGCCAGCAGCATCCCTCCGGGGGGGCCCGGGGAGCTGTTTTTT. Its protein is CASSIPPGGPGELFF.

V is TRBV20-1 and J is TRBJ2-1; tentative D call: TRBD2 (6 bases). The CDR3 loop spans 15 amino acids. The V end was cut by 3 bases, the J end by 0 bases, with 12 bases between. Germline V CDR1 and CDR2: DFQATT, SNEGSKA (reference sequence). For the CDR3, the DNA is TGCAGTGCTAGTACTCGGGGGAGCTCCTACAATGAGCAGTTCTTC. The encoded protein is CSASTRGSSYNEQFF.

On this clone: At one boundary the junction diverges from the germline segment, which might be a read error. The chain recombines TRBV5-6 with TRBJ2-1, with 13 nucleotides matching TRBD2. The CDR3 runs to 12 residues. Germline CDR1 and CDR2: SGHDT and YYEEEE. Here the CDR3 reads CASSLEGLAGLF. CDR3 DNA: TGTGCCAGCAGCTTGGAGGGACTAGCGGGGCTCTTC. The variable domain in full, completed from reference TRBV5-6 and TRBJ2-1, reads DAGVTQSPTHLIKTRGQQVTLRCSPKSGHDTVSWYQQALGQGPQFIFQYYEEEERQRGNFPDRFSGHQFPNYSSELNVNALLLGDSALYLCASSLEGLAGLFGPGTRLTVL.

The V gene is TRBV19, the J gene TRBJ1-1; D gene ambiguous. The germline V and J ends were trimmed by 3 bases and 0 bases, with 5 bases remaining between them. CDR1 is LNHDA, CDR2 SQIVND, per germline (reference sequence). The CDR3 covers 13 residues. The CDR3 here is CASSIPMNTEAFF. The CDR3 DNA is TGTGCCAGTAGTATCCCCATGAACACTGAAGCTTTCTTT.